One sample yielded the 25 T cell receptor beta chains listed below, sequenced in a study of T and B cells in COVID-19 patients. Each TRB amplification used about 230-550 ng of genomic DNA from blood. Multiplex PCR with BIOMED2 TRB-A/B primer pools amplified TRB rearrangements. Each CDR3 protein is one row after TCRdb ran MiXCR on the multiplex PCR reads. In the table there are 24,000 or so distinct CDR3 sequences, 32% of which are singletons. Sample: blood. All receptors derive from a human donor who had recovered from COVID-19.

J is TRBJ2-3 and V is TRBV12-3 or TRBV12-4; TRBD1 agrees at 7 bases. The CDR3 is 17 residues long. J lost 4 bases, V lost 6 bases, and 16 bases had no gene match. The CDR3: CASRGIFRQGFSDTQYF. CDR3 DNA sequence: TGTGCCAGCAGGGGGATTTTTAGACAGGGTTTCTCAGATACGCAGTATTTT.

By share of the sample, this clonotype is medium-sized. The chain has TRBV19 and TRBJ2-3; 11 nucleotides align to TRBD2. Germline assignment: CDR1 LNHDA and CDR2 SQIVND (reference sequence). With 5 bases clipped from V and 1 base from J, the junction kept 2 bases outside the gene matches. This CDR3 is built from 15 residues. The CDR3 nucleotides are TGTGCCAGTAGTCCACTAGCGGGAGGCACAGATACGCAGTATTTT. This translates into CASSPLAGGTDTQYF.

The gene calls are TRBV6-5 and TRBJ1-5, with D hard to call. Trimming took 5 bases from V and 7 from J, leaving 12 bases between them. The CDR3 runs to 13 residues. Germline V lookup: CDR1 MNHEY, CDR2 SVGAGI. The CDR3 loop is CASSEGPKQPQHF. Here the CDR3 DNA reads TGTGCCAGCAGTGAAGGCCCAAAACAGCCCCAGCATTTT.

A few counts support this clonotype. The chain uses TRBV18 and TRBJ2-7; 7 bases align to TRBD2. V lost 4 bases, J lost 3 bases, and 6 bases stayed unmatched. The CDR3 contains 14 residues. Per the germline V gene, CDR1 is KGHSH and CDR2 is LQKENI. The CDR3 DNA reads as TGTGCCAGCTCACGGACGGGACTATACTACGAGCAGTACTTC. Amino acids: CASSRTGLYYEQYF.

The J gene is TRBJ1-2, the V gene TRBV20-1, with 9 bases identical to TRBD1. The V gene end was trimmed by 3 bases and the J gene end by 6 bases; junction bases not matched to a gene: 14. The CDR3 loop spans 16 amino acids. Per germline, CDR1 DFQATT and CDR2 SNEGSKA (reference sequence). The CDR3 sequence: CSASGTGYLLLHGYTF. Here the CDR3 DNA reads TGCAGTGCTAGCGGGACAGGGTATCTCCTCCTCCATGGCTACACCTTC.

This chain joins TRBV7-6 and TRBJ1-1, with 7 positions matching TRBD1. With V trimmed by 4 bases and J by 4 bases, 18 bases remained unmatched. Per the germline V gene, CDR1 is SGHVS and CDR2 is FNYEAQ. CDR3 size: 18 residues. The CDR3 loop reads CASSWPRDSPQGVTEAFF. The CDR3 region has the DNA TGTGCCAGCAGCTGGCCACGGGATAGTCCCCAGGGGGTCACTGAAGCTTTCTTT.

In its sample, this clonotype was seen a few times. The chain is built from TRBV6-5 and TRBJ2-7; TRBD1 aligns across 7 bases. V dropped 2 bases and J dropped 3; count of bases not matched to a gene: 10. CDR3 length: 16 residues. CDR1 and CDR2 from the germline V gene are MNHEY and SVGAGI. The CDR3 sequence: CASSYNKQGSGYEQYF. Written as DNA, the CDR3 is TGTGCCAGCAGTTACAATAAACAGGGGAGCGGCTACGAGCAGTACTTC.

The CDR3 spells CASRKLDVSYGYTF. CDR3 nucleotide sequence: TGTGCCAGCAGAAAATTGGACGTCAGCTATGGCTACACCTTC. The chain has TRBV6-2 or TRBV6-3 and TRBJ1-2; D remains ambiguous. Germline assignment: CDR1 MNHEY and CDR2 SVGEGT. The CDR3 consists of 14 residues. V lost 6 bases, J lost 4 bases, and 15 bases lay in between.

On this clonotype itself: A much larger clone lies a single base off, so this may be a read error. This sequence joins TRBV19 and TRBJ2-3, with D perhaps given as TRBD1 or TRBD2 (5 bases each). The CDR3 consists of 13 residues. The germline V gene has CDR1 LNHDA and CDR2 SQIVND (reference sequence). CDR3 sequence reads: CASSKGRTVTQYF. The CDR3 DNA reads TGTGCCAGTAGTAAGGGACGCACAGTTACGCAGTATTTT.

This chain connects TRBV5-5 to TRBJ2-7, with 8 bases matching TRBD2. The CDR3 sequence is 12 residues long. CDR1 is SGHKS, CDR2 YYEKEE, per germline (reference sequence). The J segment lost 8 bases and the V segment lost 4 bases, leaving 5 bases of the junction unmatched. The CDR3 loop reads CASSGRLAKQYF. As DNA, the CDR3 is TGTGCCAGCAGCGGGAGACTAGCGAAGCAGTACTTC.

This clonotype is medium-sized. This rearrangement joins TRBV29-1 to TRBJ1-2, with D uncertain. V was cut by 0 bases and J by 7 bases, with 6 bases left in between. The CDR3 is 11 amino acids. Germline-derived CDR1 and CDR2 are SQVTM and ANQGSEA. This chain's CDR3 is CSVEEGFGYTF. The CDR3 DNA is TGCAGCGTTGAAGAGGGATTTGGCTACACCTTC. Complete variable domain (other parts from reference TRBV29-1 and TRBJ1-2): SAVISQKPSRDICQRGTSLTIQCQVDSQVTMMFWYRQQPGQSLTLIATANQGSEATYESGFVIDKFPISRPNLTFSTLTVSNMSPEDSSIYLCSVEEGFGYTFGSGTRLTVV.

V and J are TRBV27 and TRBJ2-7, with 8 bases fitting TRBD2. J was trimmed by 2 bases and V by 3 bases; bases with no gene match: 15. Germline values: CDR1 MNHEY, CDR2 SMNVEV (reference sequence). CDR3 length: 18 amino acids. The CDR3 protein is CASSLSRLEPGGPYEQYF. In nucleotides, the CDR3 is TGTGCCAGCAGTTTGTCCAGACTAGAGCCGGGAGGGCCCTACGAGCAGTACTTC.

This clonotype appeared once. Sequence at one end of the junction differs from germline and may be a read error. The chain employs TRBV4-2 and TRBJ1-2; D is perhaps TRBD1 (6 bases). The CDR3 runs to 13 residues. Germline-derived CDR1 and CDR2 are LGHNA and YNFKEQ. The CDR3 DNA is TGCGCCAGCAGCCCGGGCAGGGGCAGGGGCTACACCTTC. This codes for CASSPGRGRGYTF.

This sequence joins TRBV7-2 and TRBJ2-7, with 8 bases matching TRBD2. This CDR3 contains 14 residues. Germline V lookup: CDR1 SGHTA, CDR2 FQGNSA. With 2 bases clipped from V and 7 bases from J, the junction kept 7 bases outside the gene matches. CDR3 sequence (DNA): TGTGCCAGCAGCTTACGGGGGGGCGGGAATGAGCAGTACTTC. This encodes CASSLRGGGNEQYF.

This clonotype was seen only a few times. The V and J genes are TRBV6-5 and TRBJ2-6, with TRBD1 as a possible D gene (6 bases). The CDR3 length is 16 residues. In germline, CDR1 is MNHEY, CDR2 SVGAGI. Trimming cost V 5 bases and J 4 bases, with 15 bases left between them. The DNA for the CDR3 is TGTGCCAGCAGTGGCCACAGGGCAGAGGGGGCCAACGTCCTGACTTTC. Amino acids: CASSGHRAEGANVLTF.

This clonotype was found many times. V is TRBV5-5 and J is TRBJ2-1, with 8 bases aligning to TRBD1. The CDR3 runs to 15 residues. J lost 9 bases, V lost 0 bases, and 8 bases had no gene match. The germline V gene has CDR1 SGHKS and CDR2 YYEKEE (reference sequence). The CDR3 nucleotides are TGTGCCAGCAGCTTGGCGGGACAGGTTTGGAGTGAGCAGTTCTTC. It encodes CASSLAGQVWSEQFF.

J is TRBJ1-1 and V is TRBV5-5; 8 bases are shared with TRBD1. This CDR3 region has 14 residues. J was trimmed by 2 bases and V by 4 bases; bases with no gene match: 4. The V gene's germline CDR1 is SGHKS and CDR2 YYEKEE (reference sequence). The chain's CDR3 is CASSLDRGNTEAFF. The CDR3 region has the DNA TGTGCCAGCAGCCTAGACAGGGGAAACACTGAAGCTTTCTTT.

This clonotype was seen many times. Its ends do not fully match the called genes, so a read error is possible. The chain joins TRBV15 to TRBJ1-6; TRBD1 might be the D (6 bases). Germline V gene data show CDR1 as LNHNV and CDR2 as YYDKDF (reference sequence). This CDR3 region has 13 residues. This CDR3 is CATSTSQGTGVDF. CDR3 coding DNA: TGTGCCACCAGCACCTCACAGGGTACGGGCGTAGACTTT.

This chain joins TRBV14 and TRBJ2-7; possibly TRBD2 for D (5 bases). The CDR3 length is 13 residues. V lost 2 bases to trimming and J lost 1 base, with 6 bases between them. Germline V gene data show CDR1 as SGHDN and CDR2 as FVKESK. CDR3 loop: CASSQRGSYEQYF. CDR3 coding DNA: TGTGCCAGCAGCCAACGAGGGTCCTACGAGCAGTACTTC.

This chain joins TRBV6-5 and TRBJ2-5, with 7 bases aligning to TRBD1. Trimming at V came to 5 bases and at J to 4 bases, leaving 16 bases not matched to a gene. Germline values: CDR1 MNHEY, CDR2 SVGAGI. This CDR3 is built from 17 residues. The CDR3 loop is CASSPRGGAGYRETQYF. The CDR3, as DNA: TGTGCCAGCAGTCCTCGAGGGGGCGCCGGGTACCGAGAGACCCAGTACTTC.

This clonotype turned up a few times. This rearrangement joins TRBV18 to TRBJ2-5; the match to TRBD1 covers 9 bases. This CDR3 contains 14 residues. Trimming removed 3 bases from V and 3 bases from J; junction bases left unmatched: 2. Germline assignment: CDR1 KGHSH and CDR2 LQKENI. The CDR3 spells CASSPWTGEETQYF. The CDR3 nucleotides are TGTGCCAGCTCACCGTGGACAGGGGAAGAGACCCAGTACTTC.

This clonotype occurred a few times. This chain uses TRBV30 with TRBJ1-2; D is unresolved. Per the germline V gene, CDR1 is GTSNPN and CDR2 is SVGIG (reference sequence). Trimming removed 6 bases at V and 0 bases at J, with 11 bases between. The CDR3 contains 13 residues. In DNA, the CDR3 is TGTGCCTGCAGGACGGATACTAACTATGGCTACACCTTC. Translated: CACRTDTNYGYTF.

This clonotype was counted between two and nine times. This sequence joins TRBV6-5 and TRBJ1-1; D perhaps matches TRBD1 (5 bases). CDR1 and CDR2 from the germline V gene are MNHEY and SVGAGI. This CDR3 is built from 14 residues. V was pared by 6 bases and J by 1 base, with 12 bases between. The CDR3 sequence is CASSLRGGNTEAFF. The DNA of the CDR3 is TGTGCCAGCAGCCTCCGTGGGGGGAACACTGAAGCTTTCTTT.

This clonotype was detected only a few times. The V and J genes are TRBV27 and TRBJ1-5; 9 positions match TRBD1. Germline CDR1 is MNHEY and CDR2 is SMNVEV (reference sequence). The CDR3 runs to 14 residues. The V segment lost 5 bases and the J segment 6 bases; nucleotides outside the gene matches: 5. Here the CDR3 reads CASSPDRGSQPQHF. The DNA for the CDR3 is TGTGCCAGCAGTCCGGACAGGGGTAGTCAGCCCCAGCATTTT.

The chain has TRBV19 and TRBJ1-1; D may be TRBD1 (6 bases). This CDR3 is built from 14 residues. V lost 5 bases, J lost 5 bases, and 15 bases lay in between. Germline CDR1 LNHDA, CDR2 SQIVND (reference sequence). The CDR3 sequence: CASSRTAGRTEAFF. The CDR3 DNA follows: TGTGCCAGTAGTCGGACAGCCGGGAGAACTGAAGCTTTCTTT. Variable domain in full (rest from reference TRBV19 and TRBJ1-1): DGGITQSPKYLFRKEGQNVTLSCEQNLNHDAMYWYRQDPGQGLRLIYYSQIVNDFQKGDIAEGYSVSREKKESFPLTVTSAQKNPTAFYLCASSRTAGRTEAFFGQGTRLTVV.